This entry lists 16 T cell receptor beta chains sequenced from one sample in a study of blood T cell repertoires in COVID-19. The protocol was immunoSEQ multiplex PCR, while the TCRdb copy is restricted to in-frame clones and leaves out a portion. Of about 270,000 clones listed, roughly 86% are singletons. Input material: peripheral blood. The receptors here all came from a man in his forties or fifties with active or convalescent COVID-19.

The chain combines TRBV19 with TRBJ1-5, with 8 positions matching TRBD1. Germline trimming cut 5 bases from V and 4 bases from J; bases unmatched to any gene: 7. Germline V gene lookup returns CDR1 LNHDA and CDR2 SQIVND (reference sequence). The CDR3 length is 15 residues. The CDR3 DNA follows: TGTGCCAGTAGTCTAGGTACAGGGGGTAATCAGCCCCAGCATTTT. Residues: CASSLGTGGNQPQHF.

This chain uses TRBV21-1 with TRBJ2-2; the table's D call TRBD1 went unverified against the DNA. TRBV21-1 is listed as a pseudogene. The CDR3 loop spans 16 amino acids. CDR3 residues: CARGDWFRVNTGELFF. The CDR3 DNA follows: TGTGCCAGAGGGGATTGGTTTAGGGTGAACACCGGGGAGCTGTTTTTT.

This sequence joins TRBV5-5 and TRBJ1-5, with D perhaps TRBD1 (6 bases). V was pared by 0 bases and J by 5 bases, with 15 bases between. The CDR3 has 16 amino acids. Germline V lookup: CDR1 SGHKS, CDR2 YYEKEE (reference sequence). CDR3 loop: CASSLGWAGADQPQHF. DNA for the CDR3: TGTGCCAGCAGCTTGGGTTGGGCAGGGGCGGATCAGCCCCAGCATTTT.

The chain joins TRBV6-5 to TRBJ2-7, with 10 bases fitting TRBD2. This CDR3 comprises 13 residues. V lost 7 bases to trimming and J lost 7 bases; unmatched junction nucleotides: 7. In germline, CDR1 is MNHEY, CDR2 SVGAGI. CDR3 residues: CASKASGRSEQYF. The CDR3 coding sequence is TGTGCCAGCAAGGCTAGCGGGAGATCGGAGCAGTACTTC.

The genes are TRBV7-9 and TRBJ1-1, with D possibly matching TRBD1 (6 bases). CDR3 length equals 13 residues. Germline values: CDR1 SEHNR, CDR2 FQNEAQ (reference sequence). The CDR3 loop reads CAGAAGENTEAFF. The CDR3 nucleotides read TGTGCGGGGGCAGCCGGGGAGAACACTGAAGCTTTCTTT.

The V call is TRBV18, the J call TRBJ1-4, with a possible D match to TRBD1 (5 bases). The V and J ends lost 0 bases and 0 bases respectively, with 17 bases between them. CDR3 length: 19 amino acids. From germline, CDR1 is KGHSH and CDR2 LQKENI. As DNA, the CDR3 is TGTGCCAGCTCACCACCGTCAATGTGGGGCCTTGCAACTAATGAAAAACTGTTTTTT. Translated: CASSPPSMWGLATNEKLFF. The variable domain in full, completed from reference TRBV18 and TRBJ1-4, reads NAGVMQNPRHLVRRRGQEARLRCSPMKGHSHVYWYRQLPEEGLKFMVYLQKENIIDESGMPKERFSAEFPKEGPSILRIQQVVRGDSAAYFCASSPPSMWGLATNEKLFFGSGTQLSVL.

The CDR3 sequence is CASHSDTQYF. Written as DNA, the CDR3 is TGTGCCAGCCACTCAGATACGCAGTATTTT. This chain uses TRBV2 with TRBJ2-3; D is ambiguous. Germline CDR1 SNHLY, CDR2 FYNNEI. This CDR3 is 10 amino acids long. V was clipped by 8 bases and J by 4 bases, with 4 bases between them.

This clone was counted only a few times. The V and J genes are TRBV7-5 and TRBJ1-6. TRBV7-5 is marked as a pseudogene. The CDR3 is 16 residues long. The CDR3 coding sequence is TGTGTCAGAAGCTCCCGTGGACTACCCAGCTTTTCACCCCTCCACTTT. Encoded protein: CVRSSRGLPSFSPLHF.

V usage is TRBV6-4 and J usage is TRBJ1-5; possibly TRBD1 for D (5 bases). Germline CDR1 and CDR2: MRHNA and SNTAGT. V dropped 0 bases and J dropped 2 bases, with 17 bases sitting between them. CDR3 length: 18 residues. In DNA, the CDR3 is TGTGCCAGCAGTGACTCGACAAGCGCCAGGGATGGCAATCAGCCCCAGCATTTT. This encodes CASSDSTSARDGNQPQHF.

The chain combines TRBV28 with TRBJ2-7, with 12 positions matching TRBD2. CDR1 is MDHEN, CDR2 SYDVKM, per germline. The CDR3 is 13 residues long. Germline trimming cut 6 bases from V and 5 bases from J; bases unmatched to any gene: 2. The DNA of the CDR3 is TGTGCCAGCAGCTCTAGCGGGAGGGACGAGCAGTACTTC. Translated: CASSSSGRDEQYF.

The rearrangement uses TRBV30 and TRBJ1-6; D possibly corresponds to TRBD1 (5 bases). Trimming pared 0 bases from V and 4 bases from J, leaving 19 bases between. In germline, CDR1 is GTSNPN, CDR2 SVGIG (reference sequence). This CDR3 comprises 18 residues. The CDR3 DNA reads as TGTGCCTGGAGTGTACGAGGGAGGGGATTAGCGTATAATTCACCCCTCCACTTT. Translating gives CAWSVRGRGLAYNSPLHF.

This rearrangement joins TRBV2 to TRBJ2-1; D gene unclear. Trimming cost V 3 bases and J 10 bases, with 10 bases left between them. Germline assignment: CDR1 SNHLY and CDR2 FYNNEI. CDR3 length: 12 amino acids. The CDR3 region is CASSDRNLEQFF. In nucleotides, the CDR3 is TGTGCCAGCAGTGACAGAAATTTAGAGCAGTTCTTC.

The gene calls are TRBV5-4 and TRBJ2-7; 9 bases are a match to TRBD1. J gave up 5 bases and V 4 bases, and 7 bases lay outside the gene matches. The CDR3 length is 14 residues. Germline CDR1 reads SGHNT; CDR2 reads YYREEE (reference sequence). CDR3 sequence reads: CASSPTGTGHEQYF. CDR3 coding DNA: TGTGCCAGCAGCCCCACCGGGACAGGGCACGAGCAGTACTTC.

The rearrangement uses TRBV11-2 and TRBJ2-1, with D perhaps TRBD2 (5 bases). Between the trimmed V and J ends, which lost 5 bases and 6 bases, there was a span of 8 bases. The germline V gene has CDR1 SGHAT and CDR2 FQNNGV. The CDR3 is 12 residues long. The CDR3: CASSHGVNEQFF. CDR3 nucleotides: TGTGCCAGCAGCCACGGGGTCAATGAGCAGTTCTTC.

The V call is TRBV6-5, the J call TRBJ1-1; D is ambiguous. Germline V CDR1 and CDR2: MNHEY, SVGAGI. With 8 bases removed from V and 0 bases from J, the gap between germline ends came to 13 bases. The length of the CDR3 is 14 residues. The DNA of the CDR3 is TGTGCCAGCGGTAGCCCCAGAATGAACACTGAAGCTTTCTTT. Its protein is CASGSPRMNTEAFF.

The CDR3 loop reads CASSRNSGVTEAFF. The CDR3, as DNA: TGTGCCAGCAGCCGAAACAGCGGAGTAACTGAAGCTTTCTTT. The rearrangement uses TRBV11-2 and TRBJ1-1; D call uncertain. The germline CDR1 and CDR2 sequences are SGHAT and FQNNGV. CDR3 length: 14 residues. V shed 5 bases and J shed 5 bases, with 15 bases lying between them.